The 21 T cell receptor beta chains listed next were all sequenced from one sample in a study of T cell repertoires in aging, cancer and after chemotherapy. TCR beta rearrangements were amplified from peripheral blood genomic DNA. Multiplex touch-down PCR with TRB-A/B primers amplified rearranged V-D-J TRB sequences. TCRdb recomputed calls from the multiplex PCR reads with MiXCR, one row per CDR3 protein. Of about 18,000 distinct CDR3 sequences listed, 45% to 55% were seen once; the top ten hold over 9.5%. Material for sequencing was blood. The receptor source for this set is a human donor in good health.

This clonotype was seen a handful of times. An end of the junction does not agree with germline; a read error may underlie this. J is TRBJ1-2 and V is TRBV29-1; 7 nucleotides line up with TRBD1. CDR1 and CDR2 (germline): SQVTM, ANQGSEA. The CDR3 has 13 residues. Here the CDR3 reads CSVGAGGIYGYTF. The CDR3 region has the DNA TGCAGCGTTGGGGCAGGGGGAATCTATGGTTACACCTTC.

The V and J genes are TRBV11-1 and TRBJ1-1, with D uncertain. CDR1 and CDR2 from the germline V gene are SGHAT and FQDESV (reference sequence). This CDR3 is built from 13 residues. V was cut by 2 bases and J by 1 base, with 5 bases left in between. The CDR3 sequence is CASSLTQNTEAFF. The CDR3 bases are TGTGCCAGCAGCTTAACACAGAACACTGAAGCTTTCTTT.

This clonotype was found a few times. The chain has TRBV5-6 and TRBJ2-3, with TRBD2 matching 9 bases. The CDR3 runs 15 residues. Trimming removed 4 bases from V and 2 bases from J; junction bases left unmatched: 5. Germline V gene data show CDR1 as SGHDT and CDR2 as YYEEEE. As DNA, the CDR3 is TGTGCCAGCAGCCCTCTAGCGGGATTCACAGATACGCAGTATTTT. Translation: CASSPLAGFTDTQYF. Looking up the rest from reference TRBV5-6 and TRBJ2-3 gives the full variable domain: DAGVTQSPTHLIKTRGQQVTLRCSPKSGHDTVSWYQQALGQGPQFIFQYYEEEERQRGNFPDRFSGHQFPNYSSELNVNALLLGDSALYLCASSPLAGFTDTQYFGPGTRLTVL.

The chain has TRBV30 and TRBJ2-5, with TRBD2 as a possible D gene (5 bases). The germline V gene encodes CDR1 GTSNPN and CDR2 SVGIG (reference sequence). Trimming cost V 2 bases and J 5 bases, with 15 bases left between them. CDR3 size: 14 residues. DNA of the CDR3: TGTGCCTGGAGTCCCGTGTCGGGGTGGGAGACCCAGTACTTC. Its protein is CAWSPVSGWETQYF.

The chain is built from TRBV24-1 and TRBJ2-1; unclear D gene. Germline-derived CDR1 and CDR2 are KGHDR and SFDVKD. V shed 4 bases and J shed 0 bases, with 9 bases lying between them. This CDR3 comprises 15 residues. CDR3 nucleotides: TGTGCCACCAGTGAGGGCAGGAGCTCCTACAATGAGCAGTTCTTC. Translating gives CATSEGRSSYNEQFF.

V is TRBV12-3 or TRBV12-4 and J is TRBJ2-5; 14 positions agree with TRBD2. After removal of 1 base from V and 5 bases from J, the junction contained 6 bases not matched to a gene. The CDR3 contains 17 residues. The CDR3 loop reads CASSLVGTSGRDETQYF. CDR3 nucleotide sequence: TGTGCCAGCAGTTTAGTCGGGACTAGCGGGAGAGATGAGACCCAGTACTTC.

Only a few counts were recorded for this clonotype. The chain has TRBV6-5 and TRBJ2-7, with 10 bases matching TRBD2. The CDR3 totals 15 residues. The V and J ends lost 5 bases and 1 base, in that order; junction bases with no gene match: 5. Germline assignment: CDR1 MNHEY and CDR2 SVGAGI. CDR3 protein: CASSLSSGSSYEQYF. CDR3 DNA: TGTGCCAGCAGTCTTTCTAGCGGGAGTTCCTACGAGCAGTACTTC.

The rearrangement links TRBV11-2 to TRBJ2-2; a possible D gene is TRBD1 (6 bases). V lost 5 bases and J 5 bases, leaving 15 bases between the germline ends. Per the germline V gene, CDR1 is SGHAT and CDR2 is FQNNGV. The length of the CDR3 is 15 residues. The chain's CDR3 is CASSQQGRGTGELFF. Here the CDR3 DNA reads TGTGCCAGCAGCCAACAGGGACGTGGGACCGGGGAGCTGTTTTTT.

The rearrangement uses TRBV18 and TRBJ2-1; no clear D gene. Germline CDR1 is KGHSH and CDR2 is LQKENI. CDR3 size: 15 residues. V was cut by 0 bases and J by 4 bases, with 10 bases left in between. The CDR3 DNA follows: TGTGCCAGCTCACCACCAGCTAAACCATACAATGAGCAGTTCTTC. Its translation is CASSPPAKPYNEQFF.

The genes are TRBV7-6 and TRBJ2-7; 9 bases are a match to TRBD1. The germline CDR1 and CDR2 sequences are SGHVS and FNYEAQ. V gave up 5 bases and J gave up 4 bases; unmatched junction bases: 9. There are 15 residues in the CDR3. Here the CDR3 reads CASSLDATGGYEQYF. CDR3 nucleotides: TGTGCCAGCAGCCTCGATGCGACAGGGGGGTACGAGCAGTACTTC.

The chain carries TRBV19 and TRBJ2-1; no firm D call. Germline V gives CDR1 LNHDA, CDR2 SQIVND (reference sequence). The CDR3 has 14 residues. With 9 bases removed from V and 0 bases from J, the gap between germline ends came to 12 bases. CDR3 DNA sequence: TGTGCCAGCCGGTACTCGAGCTCCTACAATGAGCAGTTCTTC. Translated, it gives CASRYSSSYNEQFF.

The V and J genes are TRBV19 and TRBJ1-5; 7 nucleotides match TRBD1. The germline gives CDR1 LNHDA, CDR2 SQIVND (reference sequence). The junction had 7 bases not matched to a gene; V was cut back by 5 bases and J by 0 bases. The length of the CDR3 is 16 residues. This CDR3 is CASSPQGTDSNQPQHF. CDR3 bases: TGTGCCAGTAGTCCTCAGGGGACAGATAGCAATCAGCCCCAGCATTTT.

The sample holds a few counts of this clonotype. This chain uses TRBV6-6 with TRBJ2-6; no clear D gene. This CDR3 spans 14 amino acids. CDR1 and CDR2 (germline): MNHNY, SVGAGI (reference sequence). The germline V and J ends were trimmed by 7 bases and 0 bases, with 7 bases remaining between them. The DNA for the CDR3 is TGTGCCAGCAAGGCATTCTCTGGGGCCAACGTCCTGACTTTC. Its translation is CASKAFSGANVLTF.

V gene TRBV29-1 combines with J gene TRBJ2-1; 10 bases line up with TRBD2. Germline trimming cut 7 bases from V and 3 bases from J; bases unmatched to any gene: 6. CDR3 length equals 14 residues. Germline CDR1 SQVTM, CDR2 ANQGSEA. The CDR3 reads CSGSGRLNYNEQFF. The CDR3 nucleotides read TGCAGCGGTAGCGGGAGGTTAAACTACAATGAGCAGTTCTTC.

The CDR3 reads CASSEAGGTGELFF. The CDR3 DNA reads as TGTGCCAGCAGTGAAGCGGGAGGTACCGGGGAGCTGTTTTTT. The chain uses TRBV6-4 and TRBJ2-2; 9 bases map to TRBD2. The CDR3 is 14 amino acids. CDR1 is MRHNA, CDR2 SNTAGT, per germline. Trimming at V came to 3 bases and at J to 5 bases, leaving 1 base not matched to a gene.

The chain links TRBV11-1 to TRBJ2-5; D is possibly TRBD2 (5 bases). Between the trimmed V and J ends, which lost 5 bases and 8 bases, there was a span of 24 bases. CDR1 is SGHAT, CDR2 FQDESV, per germline (reference sequence). The CDR3 contains 16 residues. The CDR3 protein is CASSPLRGPAEGTQYF. The CDR3 DNA sequence: TGTGCCAGCAGCCCACTCAGAGGGCCCGCGGAAGGCACCCAGTACTTC.

The table lists this clonotype with a few counts. The DNA of the CDR3 is TGTGCCTGGAGTGTACAAGGAGATACGCAGTATTTT. Translated, it gives CAWSVQGDTQYF. The J gene is TRBJ2-3, the V gene TRBV30; D remains ambiguous. CDR3 size: 12 residues. The V end lost 0 bases, the J end lost 5 bases, and 6 bases lay between the germline ends. From germline, CDR1 is GTSNPN and CDR2 SVGIG (reference sequence).

Concerning this clonotype: Possible read error: a much larger clone is one base away. The chain carries TRBV29-1 and TRBJ2-3, with D tentatively TRBD2 (6 bases). Looked up from germline, CDR1 is SQVTM and CDR2 is ANQGSEA. The CDR3 length is 15 residues. V lost 6 bases and J lost 3, with 19 bases in between. The CDR3 nucleotides are TGCAGCGTAGTGTTCCTGGAGGGCCCGACAGATACGCAGTATTTT. Its protein is CSVVFLEGPTDTQYF.

The V call is TRBV29-1, the J call TRBJ1-3; possible D gene TRBD1, 5 bases. Germline V gives CDR1 SQVTM, CDR2 ANQGSEA. This CDR3 comprises 16 residues. Deletions cut 1 base from V and 0 bases from J, with 13 bases between. CDR3 DNA sequence: TGCAGCGTTGAAGGGCAGGCGGGGCCCTCTGGAAACACCATATATTTT. The encoded protein is CSVEGQAGPSGNTIYF.

V usage is TRBV27 and J usage is TRBJ2-5, with 14 positions matching TRBD2. The V gene end was trimmed by 4 bases and the J gene end by 3 bases; junction bases not matched to a gene: 4. Germline assignment: CDR1 MNHEY and CDR2 SMNVEV (reference sequence). The CDR3 covers 16 residues. In DNA form, the CDR3 reads TGTGCCAGCAGTTCGGGGACTAGCGGGAGTAAAGAGACCCAGTACTTC. Translating it yields CASSSGTSGSKETQYF.

The chain combines TRBV6-5 with TRBJ2-1; 11 bases match TRBD2. Germline V gene lookup returns CDR1 MNHEY and CDR2 SVGAGI. The length of the CDR3 is 16 residues. V was clipped by 5 bases and J by 4 bases; unmatched bases: 7. The CDR3 region has the DNA TGTGCCAGCAGTCTAGGTCGGACTAGCGGGTACAATGAGCAGTTCTTC. This codes for CASSLGRTSGYNEQFF.